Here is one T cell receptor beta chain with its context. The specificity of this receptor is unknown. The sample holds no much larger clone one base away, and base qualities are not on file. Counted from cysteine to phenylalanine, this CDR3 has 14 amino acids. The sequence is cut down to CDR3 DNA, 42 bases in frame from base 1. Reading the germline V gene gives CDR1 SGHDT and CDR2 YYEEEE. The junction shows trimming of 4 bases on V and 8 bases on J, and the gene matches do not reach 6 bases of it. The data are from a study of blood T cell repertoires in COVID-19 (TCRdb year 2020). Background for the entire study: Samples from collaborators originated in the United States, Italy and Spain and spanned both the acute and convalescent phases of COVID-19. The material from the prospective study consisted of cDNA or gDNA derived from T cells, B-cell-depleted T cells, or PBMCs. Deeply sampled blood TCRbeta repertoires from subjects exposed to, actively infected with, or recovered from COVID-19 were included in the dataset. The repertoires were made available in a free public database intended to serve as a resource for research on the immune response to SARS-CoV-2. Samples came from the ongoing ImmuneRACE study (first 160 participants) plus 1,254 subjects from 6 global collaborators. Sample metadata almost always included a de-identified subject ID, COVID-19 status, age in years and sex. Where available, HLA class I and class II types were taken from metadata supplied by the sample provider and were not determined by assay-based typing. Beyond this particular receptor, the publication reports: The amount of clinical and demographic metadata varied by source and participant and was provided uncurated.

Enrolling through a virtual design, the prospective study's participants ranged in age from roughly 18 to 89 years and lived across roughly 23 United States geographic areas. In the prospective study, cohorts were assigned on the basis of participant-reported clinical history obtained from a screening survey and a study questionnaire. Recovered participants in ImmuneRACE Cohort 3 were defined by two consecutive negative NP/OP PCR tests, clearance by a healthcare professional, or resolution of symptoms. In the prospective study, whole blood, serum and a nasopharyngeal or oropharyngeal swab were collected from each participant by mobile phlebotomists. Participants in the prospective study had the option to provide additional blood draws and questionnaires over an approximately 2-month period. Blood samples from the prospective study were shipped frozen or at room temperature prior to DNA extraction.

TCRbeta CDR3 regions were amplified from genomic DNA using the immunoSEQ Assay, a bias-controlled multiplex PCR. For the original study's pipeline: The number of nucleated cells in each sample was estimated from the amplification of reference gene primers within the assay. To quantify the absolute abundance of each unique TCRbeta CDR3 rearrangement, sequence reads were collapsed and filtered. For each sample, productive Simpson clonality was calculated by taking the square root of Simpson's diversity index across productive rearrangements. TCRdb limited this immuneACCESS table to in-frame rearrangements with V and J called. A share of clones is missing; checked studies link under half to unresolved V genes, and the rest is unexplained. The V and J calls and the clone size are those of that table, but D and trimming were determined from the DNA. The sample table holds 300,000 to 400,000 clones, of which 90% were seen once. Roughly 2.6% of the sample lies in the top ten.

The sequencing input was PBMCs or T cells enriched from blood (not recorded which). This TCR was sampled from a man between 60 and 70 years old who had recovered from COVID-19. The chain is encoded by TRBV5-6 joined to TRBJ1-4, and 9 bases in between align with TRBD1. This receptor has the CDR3 CASSTTGGGEKLFF. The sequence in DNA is TGTGCCAGCAGCACGACAGGGGGTGGAGAAAAACTGTTTTTT. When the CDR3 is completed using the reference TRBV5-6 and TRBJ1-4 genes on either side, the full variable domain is DAGVTQSPTHLIKTRGQQVTLRCSPKSGHDTVSWYQQALGQGPQFIFQYYEEEERQRGNFPDRFSGHQFPNYSSELNVNALLLGDSALYLCASSTTGGGEKLFFGSGTQLSVL.